The T cell receptor beta chain under discussion was sequenced for a study of PD-L1 blockade in urothelial cancer (TCRdb year 2017). A note on the overall study: Therapy was started around 2014 for all patients, and atezolizumab 1,200 mg was administered intravenously every 3 weeks. In the same patients, whole exome sequencing and RNA sequencing of pretreatment tumors were performed in addition to TCR sequencing. A median of roughly 140,000 T cells and approximately 86,000 unique TCRs was obtained from blood samples, and a median clonality of approximately 0.086 was observed. Blood samples were analyzed at 3 weeks after treatment start (second dose) and at 6 weeks after treatment start. Under 30 patients had pretreatment blood TCR-seq, some 25 had at least one posttreatment blood collection, and some 25 had tumor TCR-seq. Patients had an ECOG performance status of 0 or 1 and had received between 0 and 3 prior chemotherapy regimens. Twenty-five of 29 patients were males with bladder-origin urothelial cancer, and about 60% of the 29 reported a prior smoking history. Durable clinical benefit was defined as progression-free survival longer than 6 months, and TCR features were also tested against progression-free and overall survival. The study was an exploratory multi-omic analysis of somatic, immune and clinical correlates of response to PD-L1 blockade with atezolizumab in urothelial cancer. Pretreatment tumor samples, along with matched peripheral blood serially collected before and after atezolizumab treatment, were subjected to TCR sequencing. Durable clinical benefit was achieved by nine patients and was not achieved by 20 patients. Overall study results and their limits: A pretreatment peripheral blood TCR clonality below the median was linked to improved progression-free and overall survival. Because the sample size was small (n of about 30) and many of the analyses were exploratory, the results are meant to be hypothesis-generating. Patients with durable benefit showed greater expansion of tumor-associated TCR clones in peripheral blood 3 weeks after starting treatment (n ≈ 22, p = 0.022).

To estimate absolute template abundance from read counts, synthetic TCR analog templates were spiked into each PCR. The immunoSEQ assay was used to amplify TCRbeta CDR3 regions from genomic DNA with bias-controlled V and J gene primers. Sequencing of rearranged TCRbeta segments was done at approximately 20X coverage. Per the original workflow: Sequencing errors were corrected by clustering and CDR3s were annotated against IMGT to assign V, D and J genes. Downstream analyses used only productive TCRbeta rearrangements, leaving out any out-of-frame or stop-codon sequences. Clonality was calculated as one minus the Shannon entropy normalized by the log of the number of unique productive sequences. Fisher's exact test with Benjamini-Hochberg correction, using a cutoff of adjusted p below 0.01, was how clones that differed between time points or between blood and tumor were identified. TCRdb took this table from immuneACCESS and kept in-frame rearrangements with V and J called. Such tables lack part of the clones; where checked against another copy, unresolved V genes explain under half of the gap, and the rest is unexplained. From that table come the V and J calls and clone size; the DNA was used to work out D and trimming. For this sample the table gives roughly 100,000 clones, of which approximately 85% were detected only once. The ten most abundant clones make up 2% to 2.5% of the sample.

A cohort of 25 to 35 patients with locally advanced or metastatic urothelial carcinoma, treated at Memorial Sloan Kettering on a trial protocol, was included. Peripheral blood mononuclear cells were collected pretreatment and during treatment, at between 1 and 8 total time points per patient. The Qiagen DNeasy Blood extraction kit was used to purify genomic DNA from total PBMCs and tumor samples. PBMCs were collected pretreatment and during treatment, and were isolated and stored as previously described. The germline V gene specifies SGHDN as CDR1 and FVKESK as CDR2. V is cut by 2 bases and J by 4 bases, and the space between the germline ends is 8 bases. The CDR3 spans 13 residues, from the cysteine through the phenylalanine. Kept here is only the CDR3 DNA, which spans 39 bases and is read in frame from base 1. A word on this clone: Its recognized antigen is unknown. No base-level quality is on record; no much larger clone is a single base apart.

The receptor was isolated from a man between 45 and 60 years old with urothelial cancer. Specimen: PBMCs, collected around atezolizumab (anti-PD-L1) treatment. The rearrangement combines TRBV14 with TRBJ1-1; no D gene can be assigned with confidence. The CDR3 loop reads CASSQNSGTEAFF. The DNA reads TGTGCCAGCAGCCAAAACAGTGGCACTGAAGCTTTCTTT. Full variable domain (CDR3 extended with the reference TRBV14 and TRBJ1-1 proteins): EAGVTQFPSHSVIEKGQTVTLRCDPISGHDNLYWYRRVMGKEIKFLLHFVKESKQDESGMPNNRFLAERTGGTYSTLKVQPAELEDSGVYFCASSQNSGTEAFFGQGTRLTVV.